These 3 T cell receptor beta chains originate from one sample sequenced in a study of blood T cell repertoires in COVID-19. Data came from immunoSEQ multiplex PCR; TCRdb stores just in-frame clones and leaves some out. The sample lists 45,000 or so clones; about 82% were seen once. The sequencing sample was made of peripheral blood. Receptor source: a woman aged 60-75 years with acute or convalescent COVID-19.

The chain uses TRBV5-1 and TRBJ2-3, with 11 bases identical to TRBD2. The germline gives CDR1 SGHRS, CDR2 YFSETQ. Unmatched junction bases numbered 9, after V lost 2 bases and J lost 7 bases. This CDR3 has 16 residues. The chain's CDR3 is CASSFVAGGAVYTQYF. The CDR3 coding sequence is TGCGCCAGCAGCTTCGTAGCGGGAGGGGCGGTATATACGCAGTATTTT.

V usage is TRBV24-1 and J usage is TRBJ1-1; possible D gene TRBD1, 6 bases. There are 15 residues in the CDR3. Trimming stripped 4 bases from V and 0 bases from J, with 11 bases between. The germline V gene encodes CDR1 KGHDR and CDR2 SFDVKD. The CDR3 bases are TGTGCCACCAGTGACGCTGGACAGATGAACACTGAAGCTTTCTTT. Translation gives CATSDAGQMNTEAFF.

This chain joins TRBV12-5 and TRBJ2-5; 8 nucleotides align to TRBD1. The germline gives CDR1 LGHNT, CDR2 FRNRAP. The V and J ends lost 10 bases and 7 bases, in that order; junction bases with no gene match: 5. The CDR3 loop spans 11 amino acids. This CDR3 reads CAIGQGGTQYF. In DNA form, the CDR3 reads TGTGCTATCGGACAGGGAGGGACCCAGTACTTC.